The clone carrying this TCR beta chain has at least ten counts. The target antigen is unknown. These data are taken from a study of T-cell reconstitution after alpha-beta-depleted transplantation in children. Findings of the study overall: Several hundred expanded graft clones reportedly supplied alpha-beta T cells about two months after transplant.

Researchers prepared the TCRbeta library using unique molecular identifiers, the study reports. TCRdb fed the PCR reads into MiXCR, producing one record per CDR3 protein. This table has approximately 240,000 distinct CDR3 sequences, 9.5% to 13% appearing once. Germline CDR1 KGHDR, CDR2 SFDVKD. The ends lost 9 bases at V and 4 bases at J; junction bases unmatched: 2. The CDR3 has 13 amino acids. Source: PBMCs, taken before TCRalphabeta/CD19-depleted stem cell transplant. This receptor was obtained from a child under two years old with acute myeloid leukemia, due to receive a stem cell transplant. The chain has TRBV24-1 and TRBJ1-5; 10 bases are a match to TRBD1. The CDR3 nucleotides are TGTGCCACCGGACAGGGGGGTAATCAGCCCCAGCATTTT. This encodes CATGQGGNQPQHF.